The 22 T cell receptor beta chains reported below all come from one sample, sequenced in a study of shared clonotypes between healthy human individuals. Here immunoSEQ multiplex PCR was the method, and the copy in TCRdb shows in-frame clones only, minus some. The data contain approximately 500,000 clones, around 79% of them singletons. Sample: PBMCs. The receptors derive from a middle-aged woman in good health. Some clones in this sample may be carry-over from other donors' samples.

V usage is TRBV7-2 and J usage is TRBJ1-1, with a weak D call TRBD1 (6 bases). The CDR3 extends over 15 amino acids. The V and J ends lost 1 base and 4 bases respectively, with 13 bases between them. Germline V gene data show CDR1 as SGHTA and CDR2 as FQGNSA. The CDR3 region has the DNA TGTGCCAGCAGCTTAGATCAGGGGTTCGGCACTGAAGCTTTCTTT. As protein: CASSLDQGFGTEAFF.

The chain recombines TRBV28 with TRBJ2-7; the D gene is possibly TRBD2 (5 bases). Trimming removed 3 bases from V and 2 bases from J, with 8 bases in between. Per the germline V gene, CDR1 is MDHEN and CDR2 is SYDVKM. The CDR3 is made up of 13 amino acids. In DNA, the CDR3 is TGTGCCAGCAGTTTGAGTAGCGCCTACGAGCAGTACTTC. It encodes CASSLSSAYEQYF.

Here the CDR3 reads CASSLQGASYNEQFF. The CDR3 region has the DNA TGTGCCAGCAGCTTACAGGGGGCCTCCTACAATGAGCAGTTCTTC. The rearrangement joins TRBV7-8 to TRBJ2-1, with 8 bases aligning to TRBD1. The CDR3 sequence is 15 residues long. V lost 2 bases to trimming and J lost 0 bases; unmatched junction nucleotides: 0. Germline-derived CDR1 and CDR2 are SGHVS and FQNEAQ. Together with reference TRBV7-8 and TRBJ2-1, the CDR3 gives the full variable domain: GAGVSQSPRYKVAKRGQDVALRCDPISGHVSLFWYQQALGQGPEFLTYFQNEAQLDKSGLPSDRFFAERPEGSVSTLKIQRTQQEDSAVYLCASSLQGASYNEQFFGPGTRLTVL.

This clone was observed many times. The J gene is TRBJ1-1, the V gene TRBV28; tentatively, D is TRBD1 (5 bases). Germline V gene lookup returns CDR1 MDHEN and CDR2 SYDVKM. V lost 5 bases to trimming and J lost 1 base, with 11 bases between them. The CDR3 sequence is 14 residues long. CDR3 in amino acids: CASSPGGGNTEAFF. The CDR3 nucleotides read TGTGCCAGCAGTCCCGGGGGGGGGAACACTGAAGCTTTCTTT.

This chain joins TRBV4-2 and TRBJ2-1, with D unclear. This CDR3 is built from 14 residues. Trimming removed 4 bases at V and 7 bases at J, with 14 bases between. From germline, CDR1 is LGHNA and CDR2 YNFKEQ. The CDR3 nucleotides read TGTGCCAGCAGCCGGGTCCCCCTGGGGAATGAGCAGTTCTTC. Protein: CASSRVPLGNEQFF.

A remark on this clone: A junction end diverges from the germline sequence, so it may reflect a read error. CDR3 sequence: CAGSLDRNQPQHF. Here the CDR3 DNA reads TGTGCCGGCAGCTTAGATCGCAATCAGCCCCAGCATTTT. This sequence joins TRBV11-2 and TRBJ1-5; D remains unclear. Per the germline V gene, CDR1 is SGHAT and CDR2 is FQNNGV. The CDR3 is made up of 13 amino acids. The variable domain in full, completed from reference TRBV11-2 and TRBJ1-5, reads EAGVAQSPRYKIIEKRQSVAFWCNPISGHATLYWYQQILGQGPKLLIQFQNNGVVDDSQLPKDRFSAERLKGVDSTLKIQPAKLEDSAVYLCAGSLDRNQPQHFGDGTRLSIL.

This clone has a single count. The rearrangement uses TRBV27 and TRBJ2-2; tentatively, D is TRBD2 (5 bases). This CDR3 has 15 residues. Germline-derived CDR1 and CDR2 are MNHEY and SMNVEV (reference sequence). Trimming took 1 base from V and 6 from J, leaving 12 bases between them. CDR3 nucleotide sequence: TGTGCCAGCAGTTTATGGGCAGCGGTAGCCGGGGAGCTGTTTTTT. As protein: CASSLWAAVAGELFF.

The chain links TRBV28 to TRBJ2-7; D gene unclear. There are 14 residues in the CDR3. In germline, CDR1 is MDHEN, CDR2 SYDVKM. Trimming stripped 1 base from V and 4 bases from J, with 11 bases between. CDR3 coding DNA: TGTGCCAGCAGTTTATCTGTGAGTGGTTACGAGCAGTACTTC. Protein: CASSLSVSGYEQYF.

The chain has TRBV5-8 and TRBJ2-7; 10 bases are shared with TRBD1. This CDR3 region has 15 residues. Germline assignment: CDR1 SGHTS and CDR2 YDEGEE. The V gene end was trimmed by 5 bases and the J gene end by 3 bases; junction bases not matched to a gene: 8. CDR3 DNA sequence: TGTGCCAGCAGTCTCGACAGGGGGCAGCTCTACGAGCAGTACTTC. Translation gives CASSLDRGQLYEQYF.

The J gene is TRBJ1-1, the V gene TRBV28, with D perhaps TRBD1 (5 bases). Trimming stripped 2 bases from V and 6 bases from J, with 22 bases between. Germline lookup yields CDR1 MDHEN and CDR2 SYDVKM. The CDR3 runs to 17 residues. The CDR3 coding sequence is TGTGCCAGCAGTTTAAGCCTGTGGGACTCCCCAAACCCTGAAGCTTTCTTT. Its protein product is CASSLSLWDSPNPEAFF. The full variable domain, completed using reference TRBV28 and TRBJ1-1, is DVKVTQSSRYLVKRTGEKVFLECVQDMDHENMFWYRQDPGLGLRLIYFSYDVKMKEKGDIPEGYSVSREKKERFSLILESASTNQTSMYLCASSLSLWDSPNPEAFFGQGTRLTVV.

This clone has only one observation. The gene calls are TRBV5-1 and TRBJ2-7; 10 bases are a match to TRBD2. The germline gives CDR1 SGHRS, CDR2 YFSETQ. The CDR3 is 14 amino acids. Trimming took 4 bases from V and 2 from J; bases not matched to a gene: 3. The CDR3, as DNA: TGCGCCAGCAGCAACAGCGGGAGGGCCTACGAGCAGTACTTC. It encodes CASSNSGRAYEQYF.

The rearrangement joins TRBV7-3 to TRBJ1-5, with TRBD1 matching over 9 bases. CDR3 length: 20 amino acids. V lost 5 bases to trimming and J lost 0 bases; unmatched junction nucleotides: 17. Germline CDR1 and CDR2: SGHTA and FQGTGA. CDR3 nucleotides: TGTGCCAGCAGCCCCCCTGAGGAACAGGGGGCAACCGATAGCAATCAGCCCCAGCATTTT. Translated, it gives CASSPPEEQGATDSNQPQHF.

V and J are TRBV5-6 and TRBJ1-2, with D tentatively TRBD1 (5 bases). Germline V gene sequence: CDR1 SGHDT, CDR2 YYEEEE. CDR3 length: 13 amino acids. Trimming left V 1 base short and J 5 bases short, with 9 bases between. The CDR3 region is CASSLTGPYGYTF. As DNA, the CDR3 is TGTGCCAGCAGCTTGACAGGACCTTATGGCTACACCTTC.

CDR3 in DNA: TGTGCCAGTAGTCGAGGGGGTAGCCGAGGCACCGGGGAGCTGTTTTTT. This gives the protein CASSRGGSRGTGELFF. J is TRBJ2-2 and V is TRBV19; TRBD1 might be the D (6 bases). From germline, CDR1 is LNHDA and CDR2 SQIVND (reference sequence). V was pared by 5 bases and J by 4 bases, with 17 bases between. The CDR3 runs to 16 residues. The whole variable domain, filled in from reference TRBV19 and TRBJ2-2, reads DGGITQSPKYLFRKEGQNVTLSCEQNLNHDAMYWYRQDPGQGLRLIYYSQIVNDFQKGDIAEGYSVSREKKESFPLTVTSAQKNPTAFYLCASSRGGSRGTGELFFGEGSRLTVL.

V is TRBV9 and J is TRBJ2-7, with 10 bases fitting TRBD2. The V and J ends lost 2 bases and 2 bases, in that order; junction bases with no gene match: 7. Germline values: CDR1 SGDLS, CDR2 YYNGEE. The CDR3 sequence is 16 residues long. CDR3 DNA: TGTGCCAGCAGCGTGGGGGGACTAGCGAGGACCTACGAGCAGTACTTC. Amino acid sequence: CASSVGGLARTYEQYF.

J is TRBJ2-5 and V is TRBV15; TRBD2 is a possible D gene (6 bases). Germline CDR1 reads LNHNV; CDR2 reads YYDKDF (reference sequence). V was cut by 1 base and J by 4 bases, with 7 bases left in between. The CDR3 is 13 residues long. CDR3 protein: CATSRAAGETQYF. The CDR3 DNA reads as TGTGCCACCAGCAGAGCAGCGGGAGAGACCCAGTACTTC. The whole variable domain, remainder taken from reference TRBV15 and TRBJ2-5, is DAMVIQNPRYQVTQFGKPVTLSCSQTLNHNVMYWYQQKSSQAPKLLFHYYDKDFNNEADTPDNFQSRRPNTSFCFLDIRSPGLGDTAMYLCATSRAAGETQYFGPGTRLLVL.

Details on this clone: The same CDR3 also results from other DNA sequences found in this sample. This chain links TRBV7-2 with TRBJ2-7; no clear D gene. Germline V gene lookup returns CDR1 SGHTA and CDR2 FQGNSA. Trimming cost V 1 base and J 2 bases, with 9 bases left between them. The CDR3 has 14 residues. CDR3 residues: CASSLGGATYEQYF. The CDR3 DNA reads TGTGCCAGCAGCTTAGGTGGAGCCACCTACGAGCAGTACTTC. The whole variable domain, remainder taken from reference TRBV7-2 and TRBJ2-7, is GAGVSQSPSNKVTEKGKDVELRCDPISGHTALYWYRQSLGQGLEFLIYFQGNSAPDKSGLPSDRFSAERTGGSVSTLTIQRTQQEDSAVYLCASSLGGATYEQYFGPGTRLTVT.

This clone occurred once. The V and J genes are TRBV7-8 and TRBJ2-1, with unresolved D. The CDR3 is made up of 13 amino acids. Trimming took 0 bases from V and 8 from J, leaving 8 bases between them. Germline assignment: CDR1 SGHVS and CDR2 FQNEAQ. In nucleotides, the CDR3 is TGTGCCAGCAGCTTAGCGGTGGGGTATGAGCAGTTCTTC. Translation: CASSLAVGYEQFF.

The rearrangement uses TRBV9 and TRBJ2-7; tentatively, D is TRBD1 or TRBD2 (5 bases each). Trimming left V 0 bases short and J 9 bases short, with 13 bases between. The CDR3 spans 13 residues. Germline V gene data show CDR1 as SGDLS and CDR2 as YYNGEE. In DNA form, the CDR3 reads TGTGCCAGCAGCGTAGAGGGACCGCTGGGGCAGTACTTC. Translated: CASSVEGPLGQYF.

This CDR3 reads CASSSLAGASDTQYF. CDR3 bases: TGTGCCAGCAGCTCCTTAGCGGGAGCCTCAGATACGCAGTATTTT. The rearrangement joins TRBV7-3 to TRBJ2-3; 9 bases fit TRBD2. CDR3 length: 15 residues. J was trimmed by 4 bases and V by 4 bases; bases with no gene match: 6. Germline assignment: CDR1 SGHTA and CDR2 FQGTGA.

The rearrangement links TRBV5-1 to TRBJ1-4, with D uncertain. The germline V gene has CDR1 SGHRS and CDR2 YFSETQ. CDR3 length equals 14 residues. V lost 0 bases to trimming and J lost 14 bases, with 17 bases between them. CDR3 in amino acids: CASSLDSSSKGLFF. The CDR3 coding sequence is TGCGCCAGCAGCTTGGACAGTTCCTCGAAAGGGCTGTTTTTT.

The chain couples TRBV5-1 to TRBJ2-7; D possibly corresponds to TRBD1 (6 bases). In germline, CDR1 is SGHRS, CDR2 YFSETQ. Deletions cut 0 bases from V and 0 bases from J, with 13 bases between. The CDR3 sequence is 16 residues long. CDR3 loop: CASSLALTGYSYEQYF. The CDR3 DNA follows: TGCGCCAGCAGCTTGGCCTTGACAGGATACTCCTACGAGCAGTACTTC.